The 19 T cell receptor beta chains in this list originate from one sample, sequenced in a study of post-analysis software for immune sequencing data. Their antigen targets remain unknown. Study results and limitations: Compared with controls, patients had more of 4 or 5 TRBV segments, including TRBV5-6, TRBV5-1 and TRBV20-1.

Unique molecular identifiers had been added to the TCR beta cDNA libraries. Using its own MiXCR run on the PCR reads, TCRdb lists one record per CDR3 protein. The sample yields about 770,000 distinct CDR3 sequences, under 60% seen once. Source material: blood. Receptor source: a girl aged 10 to 17 with multiple sclerosis.

V usage is TRBV7-8 and J usage is TRBJ1-2; 8 bases agree with TRBD1. Germline V lookup: CDR1 SGHVS, CDR2 FQNEAQ. This CDR3 is 14 amino acids long. V was clipped by 0 bases and J by 6 bases; unmatched bases: 3. CDR3 sequence: CASSLAGQADGYTF. In nucleotides, the CDR3 is TGTGCCAGCAGCTTAGCGGGACAGGCAGATGGCTACACCTTC.

This clonotype occurred a few times. This chain links TRBV7-3 with TRBJ1-1, with D possibly matching TRBD1 (6 bases). The CDR3 length is 15 residues. The V and J ends lost 1 base and 1 base respectively, with 10 bases between them. Germline loops: CDR1 SGHTA, CDR2 FQGTGA. CDR3 sequence reads: CASSLMGAGNTEAFF. In nucleotides, the CDR3 is TGTGCCAGCAGCTTAATGGGGGCTGGGAACACTGAAGCTTTCTTT.

A single count supports this clonotype. The CDR3 DNA follows: TGCAGTGCAAATACCCCCGATGGCTCCTACAATGAGCAGTTCTTC. Translated, it gives CSANTPDGSYNEQFF. The chain has TRBV20-1 and TRBJ2-1; D remains ambiguous. Germline V lookup: CDR1 DFQATT, CDR2 SNEGSKA (reference sequence). CDR3 length: 15 amino acids. V lost 6 bases and J 0 bases, leaving 15 bases between the germline ends.

V is TRBV3-1 and J is TRBJ2-5, with TRBD2 matching over 7 bases. CDR1 and CDR2 (germline): LGHDT, YNNKEL (reference sequence). The V and J ends lost 5 bases and 5 bases, in that order; junction bases with no gene match: 5. This CDR3 spans 13 amino acids. The CDR3 loop is CASSGSGKETQYF. The CDR3 DNA reads as TGTGCCAGCAGCGGAAGCGGGAAGGAGACCCAGTACTTC.

This clonotype was observed once. V and J are TRBV7-9 and TRBJ2-7, with D perhaps TRBD2 (6 bases). Trimming removed 10 bases at V and 3 bases at J, with 13 bases between. The V gene's germline CDR1 is SEHNR and CDR2 FQNEAQ (reference sequence). The CDR3 is 12 amino acids. CDR3 coding DNA: TGTGCCACGAGCGGGCTGGGCTACGAGCAGTACTTC. This sequence encodes CATSGLGYEQYF.

The chain has TRBV7-2 and TRBJ1-2; 9 bases agree with TRBD1. This CDR3 has 15 residues. V lost 5 bases to trimming and J lost 8 bases; unmatched junction nucleotides: 12. CDR1 and CDR2 (germline): SGHTA, FQGNSA. The CDR3 loop reads CASSILPGTGWGYTF. CDR3 DNA sequence: TGTGCCAGCAGCATCCTTCCCGGGACAGGGTGGGGCTACACCTTC.

The V gene is TRBV7-6, the J gene TRBJ2-3, with TRBD1 as a possible D gene (5 bases). The V end lost 2 bases, the J end lost 1 base, and 16 bases lay between the germline ends. This CDR3 is 17 amino acids long. The V gene's germline CDR1 is SGHVS and CDR2 FNYEAQ. The CDR3: CASSLRGGLPRTDTQYF. The CDR3 DNA follows: TGTGCCAGCAGCTTAAGGGGTGGCCTCCCCCGCACAGATACGCAGTATTTT.

V and J are TRBV12-3 or TRBV12-4 and TRBJ2-2, with D unresolved. Trimming stripped 3 bases from V and 7 bases from J, with 6 bases between. This CDR3 region has 12 residues. The CDR3 loop reads CASSFYGGELFF. The CDR3 DNA sequence: TGTGCCAGCAGTTTTTACGGCGGGGAGCTGTTTTTT.

The gene calls are TRBV9 and TRBJ2-2; a weak D match, TRBD2 (5 bases). Germline V CDR1 and CDR2: SGDLS, YYNGEE. CDR3 length: 14 residues. V gave up 4 bases and J gave up 8 bases, with 15 bases separating them. The CDR3 loop is CASSPRAGEGELFF. As DNA, the CDR3 is TGTGCCAGCAGCCCCCGCGCCGGGGAGGGGGAGCTGTTTTTT.

V and J are TRBV20-1 and TRBJ2-6, with 7 bases that match TRBD1. Trimming at V came to 0 bases and at J to 0 bases, leaving 5 bases not matched to a gene. The CDR3 contains 17 residues. CDR1 and CDR2 from the germline V gene are DFQATT and SNEGSKA (reference sequence). CDR3 amino acids: CSARDLGDSSGANVLTF. The CDR3 DNA sequence: TGCAGTGCTAGAGATCTCGGGGACAGCTCTGGGGCCAACGTCCTGACTTTC.

The rearrangement joins TRBV7-6 to TRBJ2-1, with D perhaps TRBD2 (5 bases). Trimming pared 2 bases from V and 5 bases from J, leaving 16 bases between. The germline CDR1 and CDR2 sequences are SGHVS and FNYEAQ. The CDR3 has 16 amino acids. The CDR3: CASSLSPVLEDNEQFF. Written as DNA, the CDR3 is TGTGCCAGCAGCTTAAGCCCAGTGTTGGAGGACAATGAGCAGTTCTTC.

The chain couples TRBV15 to TRBJ2-6; unclear D gene. Germline-derived CDR1 and CDR2 are LNHNV and YYDKDF (reference sequence). V was trimmed by 3 bases and J by 0 bases, leaving 3 bases between them. This CDR3 is 14 amino acids long. The CDR3, as DNA: TGTGCCACCAGCAGCTACTCTGGGGCCAACGTCCTGACTTTC. Amino acid sequence: CATSSYSGANVLTF.

The chain links TRBV4-1 to TRBJ1-1, with TRBD1 matching 7 bases. The V gene's germline CDR1 is MGHRA and CDR2 YSYEKL. The V and J ends lost 1 base and 0 bases, in that order; junction bases with no gene match: 5. The CDR3 is made up of 16 amino acids. The DNA of the CDR3 is TGCGCCAGCAGCCAAGGGGACAGATACATGAACACTGAAGCTTTCTTT. Its translation: CASSQGDRYMNTEAFF.

This clonotype was detected once. This sequence joins TRBV6-2 or TRBV6-3 and TRBJ1-4; D is uncertain. The CDR3 runs to 14 residues. Looked up from germline, CDR1 is MNHEY and CDR2 is SVGEGT. Between the trimmed V and J ends, which lost 4 bases and 5 bases, there was a span of 11 bases. The CDR3 DNA sequence: TGTGCCAGCAGTTCCTCGCGAGTCAATGAAAAACTGTTTTTT. It yields the protein CASSSSRVNEKLFF.

The chain combines TRBV12-3 or TRBV12-4 with TRBJ1-1; 10 positions agree with TRBD1. V lost 2 bases and J lost 5; bases outside the gene matches: 5. This CDR3 is 15 amino acids long. CDR3 coding DNA: TGTGCCAGCAGTTTACGACAGGGGGCTCGGACTGAAGCTTTCTTT. Protein sequence: CASSLRQGARTEAFF.

The V call is TRBV27, the J call TRBJ2-7; 9 bases line up with TRBD2. The assigned J gene may be wrong: the sequence end matches TRBJ2-5 better. CDR1 MNHEY and CDR2 SMNVEV come from the germline V gene (reference sequence). The CDR3 loop spans 15 amino acids. DNA for the CDR3: TGTGCCAGCAGTTTGGTCCTAGCGGGAATTGAGACCCAGTACTTC. This codes for CASSLVLAGIETQYF.

V gene TRBV6-1 combines with J gene TRBJ1-2; maybe TRBD1 (6 bases). The CDR3 spans 13 residues. Germline loops: CDR1 MNHNS, CDR2 SASEGT. V lost 2 bases to trimming and J lost 7 bases, with 11 bases between them. DNA of the CDR3: TGTGCCAGCAGTGAATTCAAACAGGGTGGCTACACCTTC. As protein: CASSEFKQGGYTF.

The chain recombines TRBV20-1 with TRBJ1-5; D call uncertain. The V and J ends lost 7 bases and 4 bases respectively, with 14 bases between them. This CDR3 contains 13 residues. From germline, CDR1 is DFQATT and CDR2 SNEGSKA (reference sequence). CDR3 amino acids: CSVLGRGNQPQHF. The DNA for the CDR3 is TGCAGTGTGTTAGGAAGAGGGAATCAGCCCCAGCATTTT.

This chain uses TRBV25-1 with TRBJ1-1; D is undetermined. The CDR3 runs to 14 residues. Germline CDR1 reads MGHDK; CDR2 reads SYGVNS. The ends were cut back, 3 bases at V and 3 bases at J, with 11 bases in the middle. In DNA form, the CDR3 reads TGTGCCAGCAGTGACGGTGGAATTGACACTGAAGCTTTCTTT. Translating gives CASSDGGIDTEAFF.